This T cell receptor beta chain was obtained from a study of CD8+ T cells in alopecia areata. General study points: Higher clonality than in normal scalp was seen in lesional scalp, especially alopecia totalis/universalis.

The CDR3 sequence is 13 residues long. V dropped 3 bases and J dropped 8 bases, with 14 bases sitting between them. The V gene's germline CDR1 is GTSNPN and CDR2 SVGIG (reference sequence). Reverse transcription of extracted RNA yielded cDNA, which provided the sequencing template. Measured with immunoSEQ multiplex PCR; TCRdb has only the in-frame clones, and not every one. The sample gives some 120,000 clones, about 50% of which show up once; roughly a tenth is in the top ten. Cell sorting was applied to PBMCs, and CD4+ and CD8+ T cells were collected. Regarding this clone: Its antigen remains unidentified.

The gene calls are TRBV30 and TRBJ2-1; D might be TRBD1 (6 bases). Sequencing input: NKG2D-low CD8+ T cells sorted from blood. The sequence was obtained from a human donor with alopecia areata. The CDR3 spells CAWRTGFAYEQFF. CDR3 DNA sequence: TGTGCCTGGAGGACAGGTTTTGCATATGAGCAGTTCTTC. The full variable domain, in which reference TRBV30 and TRBJ2-1 provide the parts outside the CDR3, is SQTIHQWPATLVQPVGSPLSLECTVEGTSNPNLYWYRQAAGRGLQLLFYSVGIGQISSEVPQNLSASRPQDRQFILSSKKLLLSDSGFYLCAWRTGFAYEQFFGPGTRLTVL.